The T cell receptor (beta chain) described here comes from a study of blood T cell repertoires in COVID-19 (dated by TCRdb to about 2020). About the investigation overall: Samples covering the acute and convalescent phases of COVID-19 were provided by collaborators in the United States, Italy and Spain. HLA class I and class II types, where available, came from metadata supplied by the sample provider rather than from assay-based typing. Samples came from the ongoing ImmuneRACE study (first 160 participants) plus 1,254 subjects from 6 global collaborators. The repertoires were released in a freely available public database intended as a resource for research on the immune response to SARS-CoV-2. The material from the prospective study consisted of cDNA or gDNA derived from T cells, B-cell-depleted T cells, or PBMCs. The sample metadata nearly always contained a de-identified subject ID, COVID-19 status, age in years and sex. The dataset comprised deeply sampled blood TCRbeta repertoires from subjects exposed to, actively infected with, or recovered from COVID-19.

The collaborating institutions used their own protocols to collect whole blood in K2EDTA tubes. For TCRbeta analysis, collaborator samples were shipped as frozen whole blood, as isolated PBMCs, or as DNA extracted from either sample type. TCRbeta CDR3 regions were amplified from genomic DNA using the immunoSEQ Assay, a bias-controlled multiplex PCR. The published analysis was carried out like this. The number of nucleated cells in each sample was estimated from the amplification of reference gene primers within the assay. Sequence reads were collapsed and filtered to measure the absolute abundance of every unique TCRbeta CDR3 rearrangement. For each sample, productive Simpson clonality was calculated by taking the square root of Simpson's diversity index across productive rearrangements. In its TCRdb copy, this immuneACCESS table keeps in-frame sequences only and misses some clones. Where compared with another copy, unresolved V genes explain less than half of these, and the others have no known cause. V, J and clone size are taken as reported in that table, and D and trimming were inferred from the DNA itself. The sample table lists about 80,000 clones, 80% to 90% of them with a count of one. The ten biggest clones cover around 15% of the sample.

The sample holds a few counts of this clone. Its recognized antigen is unknown. Per-nucleotide qualities are absent, and no much larger clonotype sits a single base away. The CDR3, from cysteine to phenylalanine, totals 16 residues. Of the read, only the CDR3 DNA is kept; its 48 bases are in frame from base 1. The germline V gene (reference sequence) provides CDR1 LGHDT and CDR2 YNNKEL. V loses 2 bases, J loses 9 bases, and the germline ends lie 17 bases apart. What the work shows at the level of the full study, not this receptor alone: Clinical and demographic metadata were provided uncurated, with the amount varying by source and participant.

This chain is built from TRBV3-1 (or the pseudogene TRBV3-2) and TRBJ1-6; the D segment cannot be called with confidence. The specimen was peripheral blood. The origin of this receptor is a woman older than 75 with acute or convalescent COVID-19. This receptor carries the CDR3 CASSQRSSLVGSPLHF. The DNA sequence is TGTGCCAGCAGCCAACGGTCTTCCCTAGTCGGTTCACCCCTCCACTTT.